Shown below are 8 T cell receptor beta chains from a single sample sequenced in a study of PD-L1 blockade in urothelial cancer. Sample time point: peripheral blood 6 weeks after treatment start. Method: immunoSEQ multiplex PCR; TCRdb's copy keeps in-frame clones and lacks some. The sample has tens of thousands of clones, approximately 83% seen once. The starting material was PBMCs, obtained around atezolizumab (anti-PD-L1) treatment. All receptors derive from a man in his 60s with urothelial cancer.

This chain connects TRBV6-6 to TRBJ2-7, with D maybe TRBD2 (6 bases). The CDR3 has 15 residues. With 1 base removed from V and 4 bases from J, the gap between germline ends came to 14 bases. Per germline, CDR1 MNHNY and CDR2 SVGAGI (reference sequence). CDR3 loop: CASSYFGTATYEQYF. As DNA, the CDR3 is TGTGCCAGCAGTTACTTCGGGACTGCGACGTACGAGCAGTACTTC.

In its sample, this clone was seen once. The chain is built from TRBV6-1 and TRBJ1-6; D ambiguous. V lost 4 bases, J lost 8 bases, and 9 bases lay in between. Germline CDR1 and CDR2: MNHNS and SASEGT. The CDR3 sequence is 13 residues long. In nucleotides, the CDR3 is TGTGCCAGCAGTGGGTCGAGGGATTCACCCCTCCACTTT. It translates to CASSGSRDSPLHF.

The rearrangement joins TRBV7-2 to TRBJ2-3, with TRBD2 matching 7 bases. The CDR3 has 13 residues. Trimming at V came to 3 bases and at J to 7 bases, leaving 4 bases not matched to a gene. Germline loops: CDR1 SGHTA, CDR2 FQGNSA. CDR3 sequence: CASSFGEGYTQYF. As DNA, the CDR3 is TGTGCCAGCAGCTTTGGGGAGGGCTATACGCAGTATTTT.

The chain employs TRBV2 and TRBJ1-1; 8 bases fit TRBD1. The trim removed 4 bases at V and 1 base at J, leaving 2 bases unmatched. The germline gives CDR1 SNHLY, CDR2 FYNNEI. This CDR3 is built from 14 residues. CDR3 in amino acids: CASSAQGANTEAFF. For the CDR3, the DNA is TGTGCCAGCAGTGCTCAGGGGGCGAACACTGAAGCTTTCTTT.

The chain joins TRBV19 to TRBJ1-2; tentative D call: TRBD1 (6 bases). With 5 bases removed from V and 5 bases from J, the gap between germline ends came to 21 bases. CDR3 length: 16 residues. Germline values: CDR1 LNHDA, CDR2 SQIVND (reference sequence). The CDR3 sequence is CASSPRRQERSYGYTF. The CDR3 coding sequence is TGTGCCAGTAGTCCCCGCCGACAGGAGAGGAGTTATGGCTACACCTTC.

This clone came up once. J is TRBJ2-7 and V is TRBV14; D is uncertain. Germline assignment: CDR1 SGHDN and CDR2 FVKESK. V was clipped by 6 bases and J by 6 bases, with 9 bases between them. The CDR3 contains 11 residues. Written as DNA, the CDR3 is TGTGCCAGCAGTCTAGTCGGCGAGCAGTACTTC. This codes for CASSLVGEQYF.

The chain is built from TRBV4-3 and TRBJ1-3; D not certain. V was clipped by 0 bases and J by 1 base, with 16 bases between them. This CDR3 has 18 residues. Per germline, CDR1 LGHNA and CDR2 YSLEER. The DNA of the CDR3 is TGCGCCAGCAGCCAAGAACCCGTAGGAGGGAATTCTGGAAACACCATATATTTT. Protein sequence: CASSQEPVGGNSGNTIYF.

This sequence joins TRBV10-3 and TRBJ1-1; 8 bases line up with TRBD1. CDR3 length: 14 residues. Germline V CDR1 and CDR2: ENHRY, SYGVKD. Trimming cost V 10 bases and J 1 base; bases outside gene matches: 8. CDR3 protein: CASRQGATNTEAFF. DNA for the CDR3: TGTGCCAGTCGCCAGGGGGCAACGAACACTGAAGCTTTCTTT.